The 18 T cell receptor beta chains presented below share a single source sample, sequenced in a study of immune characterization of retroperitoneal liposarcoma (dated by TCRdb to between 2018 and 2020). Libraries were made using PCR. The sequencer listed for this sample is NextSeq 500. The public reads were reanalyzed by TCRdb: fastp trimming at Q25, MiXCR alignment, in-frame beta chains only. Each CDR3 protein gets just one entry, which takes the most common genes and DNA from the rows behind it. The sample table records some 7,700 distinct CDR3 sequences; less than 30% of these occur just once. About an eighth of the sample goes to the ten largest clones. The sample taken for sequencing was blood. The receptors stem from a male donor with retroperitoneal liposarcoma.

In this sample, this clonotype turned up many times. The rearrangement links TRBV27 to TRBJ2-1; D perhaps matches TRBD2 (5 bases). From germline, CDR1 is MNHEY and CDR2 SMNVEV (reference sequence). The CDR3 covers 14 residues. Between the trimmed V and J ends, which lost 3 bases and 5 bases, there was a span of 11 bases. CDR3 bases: TGTGCCAGCAGTTTGCGCGGGCGCAACAATGAGCAGTTCTTC. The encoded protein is CASSLRGRNNEQFF.

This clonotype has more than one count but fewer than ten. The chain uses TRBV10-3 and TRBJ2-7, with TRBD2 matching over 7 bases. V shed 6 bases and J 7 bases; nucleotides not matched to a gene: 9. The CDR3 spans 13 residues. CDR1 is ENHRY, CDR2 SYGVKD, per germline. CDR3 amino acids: CAIRREAAWEQYF. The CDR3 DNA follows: TGTGCCATCAGACGGGAGGCTGCGTGGGAGCAGTACTTC.

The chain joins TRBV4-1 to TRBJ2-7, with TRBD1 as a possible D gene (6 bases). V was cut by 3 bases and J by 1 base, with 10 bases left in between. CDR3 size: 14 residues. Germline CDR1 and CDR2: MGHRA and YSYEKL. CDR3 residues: CASSQTGTSYEQYF. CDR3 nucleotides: TGCGCCAGCAGCCAGACCGGGACATCCTACGAGCAGTACTTC.

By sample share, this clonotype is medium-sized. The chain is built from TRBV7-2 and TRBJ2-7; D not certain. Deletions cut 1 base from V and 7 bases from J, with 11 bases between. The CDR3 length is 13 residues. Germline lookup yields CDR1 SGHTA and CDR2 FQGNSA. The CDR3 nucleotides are TGTGCCAGCAGCTTAGATGGATCCTTGGAGCAGTACTTC. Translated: CASSLDGSLEQYF.

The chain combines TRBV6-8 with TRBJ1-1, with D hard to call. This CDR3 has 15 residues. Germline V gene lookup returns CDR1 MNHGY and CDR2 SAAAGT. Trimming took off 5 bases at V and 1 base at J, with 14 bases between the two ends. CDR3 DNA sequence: TGTGCCAGCAGTCCTTACAGCGGTACGAACACTGAAGCTTTCTTT. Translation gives CASSPYSGTNTEAFF.

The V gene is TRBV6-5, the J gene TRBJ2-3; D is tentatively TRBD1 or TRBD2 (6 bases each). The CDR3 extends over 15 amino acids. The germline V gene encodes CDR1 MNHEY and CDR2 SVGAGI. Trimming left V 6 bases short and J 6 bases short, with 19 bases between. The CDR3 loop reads CASRGGRLGADTQYF. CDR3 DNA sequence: TGTGCCAGCAGAGGGGGGCGGCTAGGGGCGGATACGCAGTATTTT.

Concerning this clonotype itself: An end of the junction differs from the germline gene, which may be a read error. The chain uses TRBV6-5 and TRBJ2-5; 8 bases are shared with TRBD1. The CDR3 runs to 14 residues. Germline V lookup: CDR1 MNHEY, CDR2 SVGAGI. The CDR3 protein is CASRSGGGLETQYF. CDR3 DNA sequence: TGTGCCAGCAGATCAGGGGGCGGTCTAGAGACCCAGTACTTT.

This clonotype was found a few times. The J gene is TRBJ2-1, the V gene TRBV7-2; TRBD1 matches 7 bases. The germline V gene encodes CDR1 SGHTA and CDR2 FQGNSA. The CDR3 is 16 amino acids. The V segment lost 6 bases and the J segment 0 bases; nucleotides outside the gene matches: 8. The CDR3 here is CASSLYRGSSYNEQFF. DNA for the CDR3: TGTGCCAGCAGTCTCTACAGGGGCAGCTCCTACAATGAGCAGTTCTTC.

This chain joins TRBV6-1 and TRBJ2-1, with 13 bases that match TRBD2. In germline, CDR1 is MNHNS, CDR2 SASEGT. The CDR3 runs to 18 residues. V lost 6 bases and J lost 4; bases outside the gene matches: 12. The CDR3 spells CASRSLTSGRKIYNEQFF. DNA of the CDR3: TGTGCCAGCAGATCCCTGACTAGCGGGAGGAAGATTTACAATGAGCAGTTCTTC.

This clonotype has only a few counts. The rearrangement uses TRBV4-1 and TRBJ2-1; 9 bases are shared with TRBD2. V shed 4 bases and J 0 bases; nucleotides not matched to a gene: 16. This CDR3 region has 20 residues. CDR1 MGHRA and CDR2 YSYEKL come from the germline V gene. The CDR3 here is CASSLRATTLAGSSYNEQFF. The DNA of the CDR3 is TGCGCCAGCAGCCTACGCGCCACTACACTAGCGGGTAGCTCCTACAATGAGCAGTTCTTC.

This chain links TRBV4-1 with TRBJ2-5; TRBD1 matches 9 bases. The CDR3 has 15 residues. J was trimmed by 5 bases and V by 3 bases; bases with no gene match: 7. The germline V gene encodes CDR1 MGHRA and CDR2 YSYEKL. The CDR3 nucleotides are TGCGCCAGCAGCCAGGCCGGGACAGGGTCGGAGACCCAGTACTTC. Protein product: CASSQAGTGSETQYF.

CDR3 bases: TGTGCCAGCAGCTTAGTCGGCAGTATGAACACTGAAGCTTTCTTT. The encoded protein is CASSLVGSMNTEAFF. The chain has TRBV7-2 and TRBJ1-1; D is uncertain. V was trimmed by 1 base and J by 0 bases, leaving 9 bases between them. The CDR3 has 15 residues. Germline V CDR1 and CDR2: SGHTA, FQGNSA. Filled out from reference TRBV7-2 and TRBJ1-1, the complete variable domain reads GAGVSQSPSNKVTEKGKDVELRCDPISGHTALYWYRQSLGQGLEFLIYFQGNSAPDKSGLPSDRFSAERTGGSVSTLTIQRTQQEDSAVYLCASSLVGSMNTEAFFGQGTRLTVV.

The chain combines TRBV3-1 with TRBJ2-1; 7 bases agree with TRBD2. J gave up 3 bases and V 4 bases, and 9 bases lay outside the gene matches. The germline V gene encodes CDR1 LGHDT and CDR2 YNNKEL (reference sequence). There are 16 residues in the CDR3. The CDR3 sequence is CASSPFGASGYNEQFF. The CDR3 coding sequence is TGTGCCAGCAGCCCATTTGGGGCTAGCGGCTACAATGAGCAGTTCTTC.

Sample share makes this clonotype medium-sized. Written as DNA, the CDR3 is TGTGCCAGCAGATCCCTGAGACTAGCGGGAGGGCCTAATGAGCAGTTCTTC. This sequence encodes CASRSLRLAGGPNEQFF. The V and J genes are TRBV6-1 and TRBJ2-1, with TRBD2 matching 14 bases. The V gene's germline CDR1 is MNHNS and CDR2 SASEGT. V lost 6 bases and J lost 7; bases outside the gene matches: 11. This CDR3 has 17 residues.

The CDR3 sequence: CASRGGLSSENEQFF. The CDR3 DNA is TGTGCCAGCAGGGGGGGACTTTCGTCAGAGAATGAGCAGTTCTTC. V is TRBV6-6 and J is TRBJ2-1; the D gene is possibly TRBD2 (6 bases). Per germline, CDR1 MNHNY and CDR2 SVGAGI (reference sequence). The V end lost 6 bases, the J end lost 7 bases, and 19 bases lay between the germline ends. CDR3 length: 15 amino acids.

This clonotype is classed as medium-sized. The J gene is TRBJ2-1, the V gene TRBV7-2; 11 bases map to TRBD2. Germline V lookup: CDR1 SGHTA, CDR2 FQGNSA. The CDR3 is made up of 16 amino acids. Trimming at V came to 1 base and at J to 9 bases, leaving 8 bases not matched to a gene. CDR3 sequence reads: CASSLVATSGSSEQFF. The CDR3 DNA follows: TGTGCCAGCAGCTTAGTGGCCACTAGCGGGAGTAGTGAGCAGTTCTTC.

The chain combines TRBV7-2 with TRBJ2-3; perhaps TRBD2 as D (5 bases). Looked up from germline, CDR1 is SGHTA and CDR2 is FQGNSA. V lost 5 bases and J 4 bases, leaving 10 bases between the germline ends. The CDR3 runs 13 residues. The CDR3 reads CASSKTAADTQYF. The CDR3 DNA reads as TGTGCCAGCAGCAAAACAGCGGCAGATACGCAGTATTTT.

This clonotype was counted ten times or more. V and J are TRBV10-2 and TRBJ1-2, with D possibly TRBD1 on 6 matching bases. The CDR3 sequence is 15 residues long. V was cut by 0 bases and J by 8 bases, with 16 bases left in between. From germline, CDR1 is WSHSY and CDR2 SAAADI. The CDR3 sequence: CASSESTGGREGYTF. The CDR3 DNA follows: TGCGCCAGCAGTGAGTCGACGGGGGGCAGGGAGGGCTACACCTTC.